Here is one TCR beta chain with its context. Antigen: not known. Here immunoSEQ multiplex PCR was the method, and the copy in TCRdb shows in-frame clones only, minus some. The sample consists of 1.5 million to 2.5 million clones, roughly 94% of them appearing once. The data belong to a study of shared clonotypes between healthy human individuals. CDR1 and CDR2 (germline): PRHDT, FYEKMQ (reference sequence). The CDR3 has 15 residues. The V and J ends lost 5 bases and 6 bases respectively, with 16 bases between them. Naive-designated CD8 cells lacked CD45RO, were positively enriched for CCR7, and omitted terminally differentiated effector memory CD45RA+ cells. Notes on the study in general: In general, naive subsets displayed greater estimated richness than memory subsets did. Shared clonotypes across all four donors exceeded non-shared ones in generation probability.

The chain is built from TRBV13 and TRBJ2-2, with D perhaps matching TRBD2 (6 bases). The sequenced sample was naive CD8+ T cells sorted from blood. The source of this sequence is a man younger than 30 in good health. The CDR3 DNA sequence: TGTGCCAGCAGCGGCGACCCCGGAGGGCCCGGGGAGCTGTTTTTT. Amino acid sequence: CASSGDPGGPGELFF.